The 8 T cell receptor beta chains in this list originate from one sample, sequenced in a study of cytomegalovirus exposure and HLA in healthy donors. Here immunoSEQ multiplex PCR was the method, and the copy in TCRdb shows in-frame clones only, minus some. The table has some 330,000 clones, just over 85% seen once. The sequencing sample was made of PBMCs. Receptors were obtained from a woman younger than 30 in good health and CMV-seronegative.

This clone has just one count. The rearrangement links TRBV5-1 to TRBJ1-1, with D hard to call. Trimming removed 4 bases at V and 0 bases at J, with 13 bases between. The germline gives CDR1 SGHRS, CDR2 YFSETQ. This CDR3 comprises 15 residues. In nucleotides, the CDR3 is TGCGCCAGCAGCGTTAGGGAGGGATTGAACACTGAAGCTTTCTTT. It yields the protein CASSVREGLNTEAFF.

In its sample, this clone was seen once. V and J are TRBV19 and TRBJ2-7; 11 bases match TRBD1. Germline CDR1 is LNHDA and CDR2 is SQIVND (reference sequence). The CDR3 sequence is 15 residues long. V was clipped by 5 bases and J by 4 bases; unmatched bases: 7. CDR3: CASSLRTGGSYEQYF. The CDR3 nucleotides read TGTGCCAGTAGTCTTAGGACAGGGGGCTCTTACGAGCAGTACTTC.

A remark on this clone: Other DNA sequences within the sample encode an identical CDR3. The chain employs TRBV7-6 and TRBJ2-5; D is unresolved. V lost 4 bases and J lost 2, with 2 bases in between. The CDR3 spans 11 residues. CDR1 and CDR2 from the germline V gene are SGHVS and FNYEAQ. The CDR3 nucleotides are TGTGCCAGCAGCTCACAAGAGACCCAGTACTTC. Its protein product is CASSSQETQYF.

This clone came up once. DNA of the CDR3: TGTGCCAGCAGTGAAGCGGACATGGGTGCTTATGGCTACACCTTC. Encoded protein: CASSEADMGAYGYTF. The V and J genes are TRBV6-1 and TRBJ1-2, with D possibly TRBD1 on 5 matching bases. Deletions cut 0 bases from V and 5 bases from J, with 13 bases between. Germline V gives CDR1 MNHNS, CDR2 SASEGT. This CDR3 is 15 amino acids long.

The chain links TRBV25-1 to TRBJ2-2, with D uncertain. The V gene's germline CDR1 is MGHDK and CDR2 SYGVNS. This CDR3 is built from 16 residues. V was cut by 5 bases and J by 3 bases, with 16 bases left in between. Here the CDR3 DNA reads TGTGCCAGCAGTCCAATCGATTCGCGGTACACCGGGGAGCTGTTTTTT. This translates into CASSPIDSRYTGELFF.

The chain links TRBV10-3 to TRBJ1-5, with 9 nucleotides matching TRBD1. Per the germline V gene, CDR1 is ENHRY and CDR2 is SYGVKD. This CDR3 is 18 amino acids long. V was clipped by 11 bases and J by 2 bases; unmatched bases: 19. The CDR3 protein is CASRPGTGKMVGNQPQHF. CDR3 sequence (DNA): TGTGCCTCTCGCCCCGGGACAGGGAAGATGGTGGGCAATCAGCCCCAGCATTTT.

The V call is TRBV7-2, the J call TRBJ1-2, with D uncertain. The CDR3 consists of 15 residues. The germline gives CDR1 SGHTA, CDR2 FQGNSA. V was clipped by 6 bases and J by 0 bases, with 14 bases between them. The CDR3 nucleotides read TGTGCCAGCAGGCCCTCGGGTTCGGCTAACTATGGCTACACCTTC. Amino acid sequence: CASRPSGSANYGYTF.

CDR3 sequence: CASSPSPGQGRSNQPQHF. CDR3 DNA: TGTGCCAGCTCACCATCCCCGGGACAGGGACGTAGCAATCAGCCCCAGCATTTT. The chain joins TRBV18 to TRBJ1-5, with TRBD1 matching 9 bases. The CDR3 has 18 amino acids. Looked up from germline, CDR1 is KGHSH and CDR2 is LQKENI. V shed 2 bases, J shed 0 bases, and the junction held 8 bases outside the gene matches. The full variable domain, its missing parts supplied by reference TRBV18 and TRBJ1-5, is NAGVMQNPRHLVRRRGQEARLRCSPMKGHSHVYWYRQLPEEGLKFMVYLQKENIIDESGMPKERFSAEFPKEGPSILRIQQVVRGDSAAYFCASSPSPGQGRSNQPQHFGDGTRLSIL.